This is a list of T cell receptor beta chains from one sample in a study of T cell changes during pregnancy in multiple sclerosis. Repertoires were generated with immunoSEQ multiplex PCR, while TCRdb's copy carries only in-frame clones and drops some. The sample yields some 80,000 clones, approximately 95% seen once. The material was peripheral blood, obtained in the first trimester of pregnancy. The receptors originated from a female donor with multiple sclerosis, enrolled in a pregnancy study. The CDR3 runs from the conserved cysteine through the conserved F or W. Fields, in order: J gene, V gene, CDR3 protein.

j_call: TRBJ2-1
v_call: TRBV5-1
cdr3_aa: CASSLGGQSSYNEQFF

j_call: TRBJ2-5
v_call: TRBV28
cdr3_aa: CASRAVQETQYF

j_call: TRBJ2-7
v_call: TRBV5-6
cdr3_aa: CASSQGTSGEISYEQYF

j_call: TRBJ2-7
v_call: TRBV11-2
cdr3_aa: CASSLVLGVRNEQYF

j_call: TRBJ1-5
v_call: TRBV9
cdr3_aa: CASSPTIGGWQPQHF

j_call: TRBJ2-7
v_call: TRBV10-3
cdr3_aa: CAISAPGTGSYEQYF

j_call: TRBJ1-3
v_call: TRBV5-5
cdr3_aa: CASSITGGPGSGNTIYF

j_call: TRBJ2-1
v_call: TRBV19
cdr3_aa: CASRGTGAYNEQFF

j_call: TRBJ1-5
v_call: TRBV28
cdr3_aa: CASSVSGTGSNQPQHF

j_call: TRBJ1-5
v_call: TRBV5-4
cdr3_aa: CASSRTGSNQPQHF

j_call: TRBJ1-2
v_call: TRBV6-4
cdr3_aa: CASSDSLGYTF

j_call: TRBJ2-5
v_call: TRBV5-4
cdr3_aa: CASSAGTGGGETQYF

j_call: TRBJ2-1
v_call: TRBV2
cdr3_aa: CASRKGGGRSIDEQFF

j_call: TRBJ1-4
v_call: TRBV7-9
cdr3_aa: CASSLGSAATNEKLFF

j_call: TRBJ2-1
v_call: TRBV7-9
cdr3_aa: CASRGAGTSTLNEQFF

j_call: TRBJ1-1
v_call: TRBV7-2
cdr3_aa: CASRIQGATEAFF

j_call: TRBJ2-1
v_call: TRBV7-6
cdr3_aa: CASSSERTSGVNEQFF

j_call: TRBJ2-5
v_call: TRBV5-1
cdr3_aa: CASSSTSRAETQYF

j_call: TRBJ2-7
v_call: TRBV18
cdr3_aa: CASSQTDSYEQYF

j_call: TRBJ1-2
v_call: TRBV14
cdr3_aa: CASSPDRGSYGYTF

j_call: TRBJ2-1
v_call: TRBV11-3
cdr3_aa: CASSFGTSGRGEQFF

j_call: TRBJ2-6
v_call: TRBV23-1
cdr3_aa: CASPVRGSYGANVLTF

j_call: TRBJ2-7
v_call: TRBV15
cdr3_aa: CATSRVGGYYEQYF

j_call: TRBJ2-1
v_call: TRBV19
cdr3_aa: CASSIMRLEVRNEQFF

j_call: TRBJ2-2
v_call: TRBV2
cdr3_aa: CASSVSGTGELFF

j_call: TRBJ1-3
v_call: TRBV28
cdr3_aa: CASSLASQGGNTIYF

j_call: TRBJ2-7
v_call: TRBV4-2
cdr3_aa: CASSQDPTGTTTYEQYF

j_call: TRBJ2-5
v_call: TRBV7-9
cdr3_aa: CASSWLEQGAGETQYF

j_call: TRBJ2-5
v_call: TRBV7-3
cdr3_aa: CASSLIGSGGRETQYF

j_call: TRBJ2-3
v_call: TRBV7-2
cdr3_aa: CASSFSLADTQYF

j_call: TRBJ2-5
v_call: TRBV12-5
cdr3_aa: CASGLSGGGETQYF

j_call: TRBJ2-1
v_call: TRBV7-2
cdr3_aa: CASSKAGGSYNEQFF

j_call: TRBJ2-1
v_call: TRBV19
cdr3_aa: CASFSRLYNEQFF

j_call: TRBJ2-3
v_call: TRBV4-2
cdr3_aa: CASSQVRAGGPDTQYF

j_call: TRBJ1-2
v_call: TRBV4-1
cdr3_aa: CASSQVSGLGGYTF